This TCR beta chain was observed in a study of CD8 T cells in Susac syndrome. After extraction with the RNeasy kit, about 0.45 to 1 ug of the RNA was reverse transcribed using random hexamers. TCRdb processed the immunoSEQ multiplex PCR reads anew with MiXCR; each CDR3 protein has one entry. Found here are under 150,000 distinct CDR3 sequences, 95% of them singletons; the top ten hold roughly 0.14%. Trimming at V came to 8 bases and at J to 6 bases, leaving 13 bases not matched to a gene. CDR3 length equals 14 residues. Germline V gene lookup returns CDR1 DFQATT and CDR2 SNEGSKA (reference sequence). In this sample, this clonotype turned up once.

This TCR derives from a human donor with Susac syndrome. Sequenced input: CD4+ T cells from PBMCs. This sequence joins TRBV20-1 and TRBJ2-1, with 7 nucleotides matching TRBD1. The chain's CDR3 is CSRPARPGGNEQFF. CDR3 nucleotide sequence: TGCAGTCGACCCGCTAGGCCAGGGGGCAATGAGCAGTTCTTC.